This T cell receptor beta chain comes out of a study of cytomegalovirus exposure and HLA in healthy donors. The wider study: A later analysis reported the same platform for the 120 or so validation repertoires and the 666 first-cohort repertoires.

Assay used: immunoSEQ multiplex PCR; TCRdb lists only in-frame clones, some missing. The sample records 40,000 to 55,000 clones, 80% to 95% being singletons. These donors were members of the roughly 120-subject validation cohort, a group separate from the approximately 670-subject first cohort. Germline V gene lookup returns CDR1 MDHEN and CDR2 SYDVKM. V gave up 3 bases and J gave up 4 bases, with 8 bases separating them. This CDR3 has 13 amino acids. Source material: PBMCs. The chain couples TRBV28 to TRBJ2-3, with D perhaps matching TRBD2 (6 bases). This clonotype was obtained from a woman aged 18-29 years in good health and CMV-seronegative. In DNA, the CDR3 is TGTGCCAGCAGTTTGTCGGGGGCAGATACGCAGTATTTT. This sequence encodes CASSLSGADTQYF.